This T cell receptor beta chain was observed in a study of shared clonotypes between healthy human individuals. The germline gives CDR1 KGHSH, CDR2 LQKENI. The CDR3 loop spans 15 amino acids. V gave up 5 bases and J gave up 4 bases; unmatched junction bases: 7. Study-level results: Some naive CD4 clonotypes, about 5%, turned up in common across several donors. In this cohort, only blood was sampled, and tissue repertoires likely differ.

Of note for this clone: The target antigen is unknown.

The protocol was immunoSEQ multiplex PCR, while the TCRdb copy is restricted to in-frame clones and leaves out a portion. The sample has about 340,000 clones; around 79% are singletons. The sequence came from a man aged 25 to 40 in good health. The genes are TRBV18 and TRBJ1-2; 10 positions match TRBD1. Sequencing used memory CD4+ T cells sorted from blood. Subset reported: CD45RA-negative fraction. In DNA, the CDR3 is TGTGCCAGCTCAGCCGGGACAGGGGATCTCTATGGCTACACCTTC. The encoded protein is CASSAGTGDLYGYTF.